This passage covers 24 T cell receptor beta chains from one sample sequenced in a study of cytomegalovirus exposure and HLA in healthy donors. 13 Jbeta primers and 60 Vbeta primers were used for the PCR. The assay was immunoSEQ multiplex PCR, and TCRdb's table has in-frame clones only and misses some. The sample has approximately 140,000 clones, approximately 83% seen once. Sequenced material: PBMCs. These TCRs come from a male donor in good health and CMV-seronegative.

The chain links TRBV7-7 to TRBJ2-2; D gene ambiguous. The CDR3 loop spans 13 amino acids. Trimming took off 5 bases at V and 4 bases at J, with 8 bases between the two ends. The germline V gene encodes CDR1 SSHAT and CDR2 FNYEAQ (reference sequence). In DNA form, the CDR3 reads TGTGCCAGCAGCCCGGAGCCCACCGGGGAGCTGTTTTTT. This encodes CASSPEPTGELFF.

This clone has only one observation. This chain links TRBV28 with TRBJ1-1; 12 bases agree with TRBD1. The CDR3 is 15 amino acids. V dropped 6 bases and J dropped 6; count of bases not matched to a gene: 8. Germline V gene data show CDR1 as MDHEN and CDR2 as SYDVKM. CDR3 protein: CASSRGQGAVAEAFF. The DNA of the CDR3 is TGTGCCAGCAGCCGGGGACAGGGGGCTGTCGCTGAAGCTTTCTTT.

There are a few counts of this clone. V usage is TRBV19 and J usage is TRBJ1-2; D perhaps matches TRBD1 (6 bases). The CDR3 has 15 residues. The germline CDR1 and CDR2 sequences are LNHDA and SQIVND (reference sequence). The germline V and J ends were trimmed by 3 bases and 8 bases, with 19 bases remaining between them. The CDR3: CASSMESAGAKGYTF. CDR3 coding DNA: TGTGCCAGTAGTATGGAGTCCGCAGGGGCAAAGGGCTACACCTTC.

This rearrangement joins TRBV6-1 to TRBJ1-2; TRBD1 aligns across 8 bases. Germline V CDR1 and CDR2: MNHNS, SASEGT. V trimming: 2 bases; J trimming: 5 bases; junction bases outside the gene matches: 7. The CDR3 contains 15 residues. The CDR3 DNA sequence: TGTGCCAGCAGTGAACCCCAGGGGGCTCTTTATGGCTACACCTTC. Translating gives CASSEPQGALYGYTF.

This clone was observed a handful of times. A single base is all that separates this from a far larger clone, so a read error is likely. The chain uses TRBV10-2 and TRBJ2-1; D might be TRBD2 (6 bases). The CDR3 contains 13 residues. CDR1 and CDR2 from the germline V gene are WSHSY and SAAADI. The V end was cut by 11 bases, the J end by 3 bases, with 14 bases between. In nucleotides, the CDR3 is TGCGCCGCCTCGGGAGAGGACTACAATGAGCAGTTCTTC. Translated, it gives CAASGEDYNEQFF.

This chain connects TRBV18 to TRBJ2-2; 8 bases line up with TRBD2. Germline CDR1 and CDR2: KGHSH and LQKENI. V lost 3 bases to trimming and J lost 4 bases; unmatched junction nucleotides: 7. This CDR3 region has 16 residues. CDR3 nucleotides: TGTGCCAGCTCACCGACAGCGGGAGCGTCCACCGGGGAGCTGTTTTTT. It translates to CASSPTAGASTGELFF.

In this sample, this clone turned up once. The chain has TRBV29-1 and TRBJ2-1, with 10 bases lining up with TRBD2. Looked up from germline, CDR1 is SQVTM and CDR2 is ANQGSEA. The CDR3 length is 15 residues. V lost 4 bases and J lost 2; bases outside the gene matches: 5. The CDR3 DNA reads TGCAGCGTTGTTCGAGCGGGAGGGCCCTACAATGAGCAGTTCTTC. Protein: CSVVRAGGPYNEQFF.

V and J are TRBV19 and TRBJ1-5; D gene ambiguous. CDR3 length equals 15 residues. Trimming removed 1 base at V and 4 bases at J, with 11 bases between. Looked up from germline, CDR1 is LNHDA and CDR2 is SQIVND (reference sequence). CDR3 nucleotide sequence: TGTGCCAGTAGTATAGGAATGGGCACGAATCAGCCCCAGCATTTT. Its translation: CASSIGMGTNQPQHF.

J is TRBJ2-3 and V is TRBV6-1; TRBD2 is a possible D gene (6 bases). Germline-derived CDR1 and CDR2 are MNHNS and SASEGT. The CDR3 consists of 16 residues. V gave up 0 bases and J gave up 1 base, with 11 bases separating them. The CDR3 nucleotides read TGTGCCAGCAGTGAAGCTTTGGAGGGAGGCACAGATACGCAGTATTTT. This gives the protein CASSEALEGGTDTQYF.

The chain carries TRBV4-3 and TRBJ1-2, with unresolved D. This CDR3 contains 15 residues. The germline CDR1 and CDR2 sequences are LGHNA and YSLEER. V lost 0 bases and J lost 0, with 8 bases in between. CDR3 sequence: CASSQEAGANYGYTF. The CDR3 region has the DNA TGCGCCAGCAGCCAAGAGGCGGGAGCTAACTATGGCTACACCTTC.

The rearrangement uses TRBV11-2 and TRBJ2-1; 11 bases are shared with TRBD2. The V gene end was trimmed by 3 bases and the J gene end by 2 bases; junction bases not matched to a gene: 0. CDR3 length: 15 residues. Per germline, CDR1 SGHAT and CDR2 FQNNGV. The DNA for the CDR3 is TGTGCCAGCAGCTTTAGCGGGAGGGCCTACAATGAGCAGTTCTTC. Protein: CASSFSGRAYNEQFF. The full variable domain, with the rest looked up from reference TRBV11-2 and TRBJ2-1, is EAGVAQSPRYKIIEKRQSVAFWCNPISGHATLYWYQQILGQGPKLLIQFQNNGVVDDSQLPKDRFSAERLKGVDSTLKIQPAKLEDSAVYLCASSFSGRAYNEQFFGPGTRLTVL.

The chain couples TRBV10-3 to TRBJ1-2; D is perhaps TRBD1 (5 bases). There are 16 residues in the CDR3. Germline loops: CDR1 ENHRY, CDR2 SYGVKD. Trimming cost V 3 bases and J 4 bases, with 18 bases left between them. CDR3 DNA sequence: TGTGCCATCAGTGAAGGTTTAGGGGCCAGGGTCTATGGCTACACCTTC. Protein product: CAISEGLGARVYGYTF.

This clone was detected once. This chain uses TRBV19 with TRBJ2-5; 7 positions agree with TRBD2. The germline gives CDR1 LNHDA, CDR2 SQIVND (reference sequence). This CDR3 contains 14 residues. V gave up 1 base and J gave up 5 bases; unmatched junction bases: 4. The CDR3 bases are TGTGCCAGTAGTATAGTGGGGGGGATCGAGACCCAGTACTTC. This encodes CASSIVGGIETQYF. The full variable domain, its missing parts supplied by reference TRBV19 and TRBJ2-5, is DGGITQSPKYLFRKEGQNVTLSCEQNLNHDAMYWYRQDPGQGLRLIYYSQIVNDFQKGDIAEGYSVSREKKESFPLTVTSAQKNPTAFYLCASSIVGGIETQYFGPGTRLLVL.

The chain combines TRBV18 with TRBJ1-3; 7 nucleotides agree with TRBD1. CDR1 is KGHSH, CDR2 LQKENI, per germline. With V trimmed by 5 bases and J by 0 bases, 7 bases remained unmatched. The CDR3 contains 16 residues. The CDR3 region has the DNA TGTGCCAGCTCAATGGGACAGACGGCCTCTGGAAACACCATATATTTT. Amino acid sequence: CASSMGQTASGNTIYF.

This clone was seen once. The chain uses TRBV6-1 and TRBJ2-7, with 10 positions matching TRBD2. This CDR3 contains 14 residues. J lost 6 bases, V lost 4 bases, and 6 bases had no gene match. Germline CDR1 is MNHNS and CDR2 is SASEGT. DNA for the CDR3: TGTGCCAGCAGTGGCATGGGGACTAGCGTCGAGCAGTACTTC. Its translation is CASSGMGTSVEQYF.

J is TRBJ1-1 and V is TRBV27; D is uncertain. Germline CDR1 reads MNHEY; CDR2 reads SMNVEV (reference sequence). CDR3 length: 14 residues. V lost 5 bases and J lost 3, with 13 bases in between. The CDR3 sequence: CASSLQRNHTEAFF. CDR3 bases: TGTGCCAGCAGTCTGCAGAGGAATCACACTGAAGCTTTCTTT.

The chain recombines TRBV19 with TRBJ2-7, with 10 bases that match TRBD2. V shed 0 bases, J shed 2 bases, and the junction held 1 base outside the gene matches. This CDR3 has 15 residues. Germline CDR1 and CDR2: LNHDA and SQIVND (reference sequence). Written as DNA, the CDR3 is TGTGCCAGTAGTATAGAACTAGCGGGAACCTACGAGCAGTACTTC. Translation gives CASSIELAGTYEQYF.

The V and J genes are TRBV27 and TRBJ1-5; possible D gene TRBD1, 5 bases. The V gene's germline CDR1 is MNHEY and CDR2 SMNVEV (reference sequence). The CDR3 is made up of 14 amino acids. V shed 0 bases and J shed 6 bases, with 9 bases lying between them. The CDR3 spells CASSLSGAGQPQHF. CDR3 sequence (DNA): TGTGCCAGCAGTTTATCAGGGGCCGGTCAGCCCCAGCATTTT.

CDR3 amino acids: CASIRGQGGTPLHF. For the CDR3, the DNA is TGCGCCAGCATTAGGGGACAGGGTGGAACACCCCTCCACTTT. The rearrangement links TRBV5-1 to TRBJ1-6; 9 positions match TRBD1. Germline CDR1 reads SGHRS; CDR2 reads YFSETQ. V lost 6 bases, J lost 11 bases, and 9 bases stayed unmatched. CDR3 length: 14 amino acids.

V and J are TRBV7-8 and TRBJ2-7, with TRBD1 matching 8 bases. CDR3 length: 14 amino acids. The ends lost 3 bases at V and 2 bases at J; junction bases unmatched: 3. Germline CDR1 is SGHVS and CDR2 is FQNEAQ. The DNA for the CDR3 is TGTGCCAGCAGCTTCACAGGGGGTACCTACGAGCAGTACTTC. This translates into CASSFTGGTYEQYF.

The gene calls are TRBV4-1 and TRBJ2-5; TRBD1 might be the D (6 bases). With the DNA end fitting TRBJ2-7 better, the J assignment may be wrong. Germline values: CDR1 MGHRA, CDR2 YSYEKL. CDR3 length: 14 amino acids. CDR3 DNA: TGCGCCAGCAGCCCCTTGGACAGCCGTTACGAGCAGTACTTC. Residues: CASSPLDSRYEQYF.

The chain combines TRBV6-7 with TRBJ2-7; a weak D match, TRBD1 (5 bases). TRBV6-7 is annotated as an ORF whose role is uncertain. CDR3 length equals 14 residues. V was clipped by 6 bases and J by 3 bases, with 15 bases between them. CDR3 in amino acids: CASSTVTADYEQYF. CDR3 nucleotide sequence: TGTGCCAGCAGCACGGTGACAGCTGACTACGAGCAGTACTTC.

The table lists this clone with a count of one. This rearrangement joins TRBV4-2 to TRBJ2-3; 8 bases align to TRBD2. After removal of 1 base from V and 5 bases from J, the junction contained 14 bases not matched to a gene. CDR3 length: 18 amino acids. Germline-derived CDR1 and CDR2 are LGHNA and YNFKEQ. The CDR3, as DNA: TGTGCCAGCAGCCAAGCTGATGCTACCGGGACTAGTCTAGATACGCAGTATTTT. Protein sequence: CASSQADATGTSLDTQYF.

The rearrangement uses TRBV19 and TRBJ1-3; D remains unclear. Per the germline V gene, CDR1 is LNHDA and CDR2 is SQIVND (reference sequence). This CDR3 region has 13 residues. Trimming removed 8 bases from V and 0 bases from J, with 8 bases in between. The CDR3 protein is CASSDTSGNTIYF. CDR3 DNA: TGTGCCAGTTCCGACACCTCTGGAAACACCATATATTTT.